These 6 T cell receptor beta chains originate from one sample sequenced in a study of PD-L1 blockade in urothelial cancer. Sequencing was performed with immunoSEQ multiplex PCR; in TCRdb, only in-frame clones are kept and a portion is missing. Of approximately 38,000 clones in the sample, around 88% were seen once. The source material was PBMCs, sampled around atezolizumab (anti-PD-L1) treatment. The receptor source for this set is a man aged 55-75 years with urothelial cancer.

V and J are TRBV7-9 and TRBJ2-1; TRBD2 matches 12 bases. V lost 5 bases and J lost 9; bases outside the gene matches: 14. The length of the CDR3 is 17 residues. In germline, CDR1 is SEHNR, CDR2 FQNEAQ (reference sequence). The CDR3 nucleotides read TGTGCCAGCAGCCCAGCTTCGACTAGCGGGAGTATCACTGAGCAGTTCTTC. The encoded protein is CASSPASTSGSITEQFF.

The chain has TRBV5-1 and TRBJ2-2; possibly TRBD2 for D (5 bases). Germline CDR1 and CDR2: SGHRS and YFSETQ. This CDR3 is built from 14 residues. Trimming stripped 3 bases from V and 1 base from J, with 7 bases between. The CDR3 sequence: CASSSGLNTGELFF. Here the CDR3 DNA reads TGCGCCAGCAGCTCAGGACTGAACACCGGGGAGCTGTTTTTT. Drawing the rest from reference TRBV5-1 and TRBJ2-2, the complete variable domain is KAGVTQTPRYLIKTRGQQVTLSCSPISGHRSVSWYQQTPGQGLQFLFEYFSETQRNKGNFPGRFSGRQFSNSRSEMNVSTLELGDSALYLCASSSGLNTGELFFGEGSRLTVL.

Only a few counts were recorded for this clone. The J gene is TRBJ2-2, the V gene TRBV10-3, with 9 bases matching TRBD2. Germline V CDR1 and CDR2: ENHRY, SYGVKD. The CDR3 is made up of 14 amino acids. Germline trimming cut 8 bases from V and 6 bases from J; bases unmatched to any gene: 7. The DNA for the CDR3 is TGTGCCATCTCGGCGGGGGGGCAATCCGGGGAGCTGTTTTTT. This encodes CAISAGGQSGELFF.

The rearrangement joins TRBV7-9 to TRBJ1-1, with D perhaps matching TRBD1 (5 bases). Trimming left V 5 bases short and J 0 bases short, with 7 bases between. Germline V gives CDR1 SEHNR, CDR2 FQNEAQ (reference sequence). This CDR3 contains 13 residues. The CDR3 sequence: CASSLDMNTEAFF. The CDR3 DNA reads as TGTGCCAGCAGCCTGGACATGAACACTGAAGCTTTCTTT.

This clone was seen a single time. V is TRBV19 and J is TRBJ1-3, with D unresolved. The CDR3 runs to 15 residues. CDR1 and CDR2 from the germline V gene are LNHDA and SQIVND (reference sequence). The V gene lost 4 bases and the J gene lost 3 bases, with 13 bases spanning the gap. The CDR3 is CASSTTVTDGNTIYF. The CDR3 DNA sequence: TGTGCCAGTAGTACTACAGTTACCGATGGAAACACCATATATTTT.

This chain connects TRBV7-2 to TRBJ2-1; 9 bases fit TRBD2. Germline loops: CDR1 SGHTA, CDR2 FQGNSA. J was trimmed by 6 bases and V by 5 bases; bases with no gene match: 5. The CDR3 has 14 residues. The CDR3 is CASSPGTSPNEQFF. CDR3 nucleotides: TGTGCCAGCAGCCCAGGGACTAGCCCCAATGAGCAGTTCTTC.